The T cell receptor beta chain described here comes from a study of blood T cell repertoires in COVID-19. The authors' processing: Reference gene primer amplification gave nucleated cell count estimates. Here immunoSEQ multiplex PCR was the method, and the copy in TCRdb shows in-frame clones only, minus some. The DNA gave D and trimming, while V, J and clone size come from that table. The table lists 120,000 to 150,000 clones, approximately 82% of them singletons. The CDR3 runs to 14 residues. In germline, CDR1 is LNHDA, CDR2 SQIVND (reference sequence). V gave up 7 bases and J gave up 6 bases; unmatched junction bases: 6.

This TCR was sampled from a woman aged 50 to 60 in a cohort sampled during active or convalescent COVID-19. The material sequenced was peripheral blood. The chain has TRBV19 and TRBJ1-6, with TRBD1 matching 7 bases. CDR3 protein: CASNLQGGNSPLHF. CDR3 in DNA: TGTGCCAGTAACCTCCAGGGGGGTAATTCACCCCTCCACTTT. Looking up the rest from reference TRBV19 and TRBJ1-6 gives the full variable domain: DGGITQSPKYLFRKEGQNVTLSCEQNLNHDAMYWYRQDPGQGLRLIYYSQIVNDFQKGDIAEGYSVSREKKESFPLTVTSAQKNPTAFYLCASNLQGGNSPLHFGNGTRLTVT.